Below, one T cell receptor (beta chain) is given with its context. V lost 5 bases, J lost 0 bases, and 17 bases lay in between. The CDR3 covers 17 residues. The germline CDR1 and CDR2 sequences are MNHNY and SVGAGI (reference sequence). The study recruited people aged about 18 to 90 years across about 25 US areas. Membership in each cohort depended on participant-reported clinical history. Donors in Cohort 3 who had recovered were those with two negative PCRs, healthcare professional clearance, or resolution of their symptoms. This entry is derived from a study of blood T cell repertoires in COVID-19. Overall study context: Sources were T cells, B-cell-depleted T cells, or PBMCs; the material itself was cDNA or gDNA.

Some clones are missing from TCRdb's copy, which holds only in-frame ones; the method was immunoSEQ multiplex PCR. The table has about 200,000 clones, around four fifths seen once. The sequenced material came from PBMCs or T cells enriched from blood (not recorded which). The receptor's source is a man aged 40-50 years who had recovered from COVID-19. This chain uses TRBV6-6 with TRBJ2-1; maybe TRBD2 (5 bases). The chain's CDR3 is CASSPQGGRSSYNEQFF. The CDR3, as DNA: TGTGCCAGCAGTCCCCAAGGAGGCAGAAGCTCCTACAATGAGCAGTTCTTC.